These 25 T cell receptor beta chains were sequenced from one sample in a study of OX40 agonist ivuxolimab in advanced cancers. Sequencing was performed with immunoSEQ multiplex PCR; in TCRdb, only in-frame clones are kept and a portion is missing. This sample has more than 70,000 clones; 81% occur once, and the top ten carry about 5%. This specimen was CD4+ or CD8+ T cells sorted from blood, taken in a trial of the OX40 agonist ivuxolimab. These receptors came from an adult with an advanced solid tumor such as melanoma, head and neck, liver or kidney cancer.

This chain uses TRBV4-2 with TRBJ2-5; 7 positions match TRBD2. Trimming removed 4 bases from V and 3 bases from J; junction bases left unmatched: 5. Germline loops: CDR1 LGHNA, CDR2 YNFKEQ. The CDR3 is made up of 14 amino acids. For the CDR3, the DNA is TGTGCCAGCAGCCCCCGACTAGCAGAAGAGACCCAGTACTTC. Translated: CASSPRLAEETQYF.

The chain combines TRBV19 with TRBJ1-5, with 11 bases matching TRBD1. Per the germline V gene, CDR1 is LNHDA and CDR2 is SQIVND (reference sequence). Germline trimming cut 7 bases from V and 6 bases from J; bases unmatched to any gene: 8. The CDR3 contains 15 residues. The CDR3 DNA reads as TGTGCCAGTACCCGCGGGACAGGGGGTTTTCAGCCCCAGCATTTT. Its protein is CASTRGTGGFQPQHF.

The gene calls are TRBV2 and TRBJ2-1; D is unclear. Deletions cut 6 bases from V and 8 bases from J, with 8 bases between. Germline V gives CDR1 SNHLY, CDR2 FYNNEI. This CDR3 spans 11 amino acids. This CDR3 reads CASSISYEQFF. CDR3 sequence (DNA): TGTGCCAGCAGCATTAGCTATGAGCAGTTCTTC.

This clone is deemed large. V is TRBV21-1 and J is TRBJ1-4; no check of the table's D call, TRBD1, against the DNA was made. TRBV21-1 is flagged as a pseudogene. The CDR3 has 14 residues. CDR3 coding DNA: TGTGCCAGCAGCGGGGCGACAGGGAACGAAAAACTGTTTTTT. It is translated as CASSGATGNEKLFF.

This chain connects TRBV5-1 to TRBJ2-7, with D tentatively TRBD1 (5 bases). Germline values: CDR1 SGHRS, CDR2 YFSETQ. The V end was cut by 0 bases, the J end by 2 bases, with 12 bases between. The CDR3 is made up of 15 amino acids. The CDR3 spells CASSLEGWRTYEQYF. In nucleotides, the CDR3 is TGCGCCAGCAGCTTGGAGGGGTGGCGAACCTACGAGCAGTACTTC.

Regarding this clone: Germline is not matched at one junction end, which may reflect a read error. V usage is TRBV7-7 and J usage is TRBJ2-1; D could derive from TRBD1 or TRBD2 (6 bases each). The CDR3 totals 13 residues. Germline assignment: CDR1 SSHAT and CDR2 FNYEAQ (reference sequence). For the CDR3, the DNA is TGTGCTAGCAGCCTTGAGGGGGGAAATGAGCAGTTCTTC. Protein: CASSLEGGNEQFF. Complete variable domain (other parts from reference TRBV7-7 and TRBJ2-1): GAGVSQSPRYKVTKRGQDVTLRCDPISSHATLYWYQQALGQGPEFLTYFNYEAQPDKSGLPSDRFSAERPEGSISTLTIQRTEQRDSAMYRCASSLEGGNEQFFGPGTRLTVL.

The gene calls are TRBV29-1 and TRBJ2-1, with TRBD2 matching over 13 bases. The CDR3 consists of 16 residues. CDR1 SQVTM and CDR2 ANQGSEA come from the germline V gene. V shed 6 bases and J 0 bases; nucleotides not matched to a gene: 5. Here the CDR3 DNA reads TGCAGCGTAACTAGCGGGAGGGCCTACTCCTACAATGAGCAGTTCTTC. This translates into CSVTSGRAYSYNEQFF.

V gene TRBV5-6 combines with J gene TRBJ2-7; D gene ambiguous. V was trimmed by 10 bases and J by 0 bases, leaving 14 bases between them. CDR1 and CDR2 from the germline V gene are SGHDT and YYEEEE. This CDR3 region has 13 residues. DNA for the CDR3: TGTGCCGCGTCAAGAGCACCCTCCTACGAGCAGTACTTC. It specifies CAASRAPSYEQYF.

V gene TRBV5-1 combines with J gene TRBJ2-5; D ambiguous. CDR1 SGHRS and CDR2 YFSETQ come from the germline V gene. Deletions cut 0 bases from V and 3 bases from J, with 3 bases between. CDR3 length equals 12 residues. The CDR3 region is CASSLGEETQYF. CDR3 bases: TGCGCCAGCAGCTTGGGTGAAGAGACCCAGTACTTC.

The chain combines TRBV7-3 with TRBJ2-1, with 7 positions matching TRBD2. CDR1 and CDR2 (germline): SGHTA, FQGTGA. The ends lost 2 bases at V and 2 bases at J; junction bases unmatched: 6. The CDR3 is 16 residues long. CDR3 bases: TGTGCCAGCAGCTTACAGGCGGGAGTAACCTACAATGAGCAGTTCTTC. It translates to CASSLQAGVTYNEQFF.

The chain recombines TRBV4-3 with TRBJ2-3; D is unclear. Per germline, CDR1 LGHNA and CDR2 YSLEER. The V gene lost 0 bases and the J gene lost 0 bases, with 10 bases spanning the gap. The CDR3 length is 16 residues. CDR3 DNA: TGCGCCAGCAGCCAAGAAACGGCGCAGAGCACAGATACGCAGTATTTT. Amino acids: CASSQETAQSTDTQYF.

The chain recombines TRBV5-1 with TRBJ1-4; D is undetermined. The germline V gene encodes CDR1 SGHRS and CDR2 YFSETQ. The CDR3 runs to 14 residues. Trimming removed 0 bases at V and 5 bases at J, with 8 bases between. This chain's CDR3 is CASSLAGNNEKLFF. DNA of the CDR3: TGCGCCAGCAGCTTGGCAGGAAACAATGAAAAACTGTTTTTT.

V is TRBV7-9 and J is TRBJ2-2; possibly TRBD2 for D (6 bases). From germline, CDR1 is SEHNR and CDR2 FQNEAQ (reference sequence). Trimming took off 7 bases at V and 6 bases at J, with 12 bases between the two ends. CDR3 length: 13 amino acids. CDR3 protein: CASKKTGAGELFF. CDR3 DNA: TGTGCCAGCAAAAAGACGGGGGCCGGGGAGCTGTTTTTT.

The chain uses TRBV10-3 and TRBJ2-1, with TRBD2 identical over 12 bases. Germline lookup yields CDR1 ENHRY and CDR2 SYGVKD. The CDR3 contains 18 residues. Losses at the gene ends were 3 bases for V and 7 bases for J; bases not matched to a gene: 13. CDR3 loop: CAISDPIERLAGGNEQFF. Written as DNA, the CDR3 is TGTGCCATCAGTGACCCAATAGAGCGGCTAGCGGGAGGGAATGAGCAGTTCTTC.

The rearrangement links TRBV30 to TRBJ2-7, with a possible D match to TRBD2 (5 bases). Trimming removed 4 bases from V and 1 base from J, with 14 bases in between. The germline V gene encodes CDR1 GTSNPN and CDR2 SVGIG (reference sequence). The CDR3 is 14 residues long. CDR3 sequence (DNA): TGTGCCTGGAAGGCGGGTTCGGAGTCCTACGAGCAGTACTTC. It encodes CAWKAGSESYEQYF.

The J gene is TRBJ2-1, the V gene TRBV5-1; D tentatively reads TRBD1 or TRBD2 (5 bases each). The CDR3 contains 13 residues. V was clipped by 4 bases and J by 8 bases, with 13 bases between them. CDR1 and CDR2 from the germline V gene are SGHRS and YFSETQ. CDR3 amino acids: CASSRDQNYEQFF. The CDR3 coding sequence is TGCGCCAGCAGCCGGGACCAGAACTATGAGCAGTTCTTC.

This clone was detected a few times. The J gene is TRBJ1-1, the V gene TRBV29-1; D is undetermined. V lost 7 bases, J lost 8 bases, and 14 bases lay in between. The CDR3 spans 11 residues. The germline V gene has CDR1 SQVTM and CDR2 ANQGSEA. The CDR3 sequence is CSGREGSEAFF. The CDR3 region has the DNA TGCAGCGGTCGCGAGGGATCGGAAGCTTTCTTT.

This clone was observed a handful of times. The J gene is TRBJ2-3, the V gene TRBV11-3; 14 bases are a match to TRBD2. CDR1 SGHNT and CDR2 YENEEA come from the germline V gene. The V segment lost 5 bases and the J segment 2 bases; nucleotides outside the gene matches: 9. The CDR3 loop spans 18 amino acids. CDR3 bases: TGTGCCAGCAGCCCCGGCGGGACTAGCGGGGGTTACACAGATACGCAGTATTTT. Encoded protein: CASSPGGTSGGYTDTQYF. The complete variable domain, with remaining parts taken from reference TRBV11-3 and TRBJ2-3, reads EAGVVQSPRYKIIEKKQPVAFWCNPISGHNTLYWYLQNLGQGPELLIRYENEEAVDDSQLPKDRFSAERLKGVDSTLKIQPAELGDSAVYLCASSPGGTSGGYTDTQYFGPGTRLTVL.

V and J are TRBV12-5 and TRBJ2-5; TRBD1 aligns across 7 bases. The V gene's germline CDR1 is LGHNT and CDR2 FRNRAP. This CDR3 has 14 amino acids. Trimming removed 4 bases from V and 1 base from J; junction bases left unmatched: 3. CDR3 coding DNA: TGTGCTAGTGGTTCAGGACAGGCCCAAGAGACCCAGTACTTC. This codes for CASGSGQAQETQYF. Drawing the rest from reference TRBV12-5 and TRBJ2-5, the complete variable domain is DARVTQTPRHKVTEMGQEVTMRCQPILGHNTVFWYRQTMMQGLELLAYFRNRAPLDDSGMPKDRFSAEMPDATLATLKIQPSEPRDSAVYFCASGSGQAQETQYFGPGTRLLVL.

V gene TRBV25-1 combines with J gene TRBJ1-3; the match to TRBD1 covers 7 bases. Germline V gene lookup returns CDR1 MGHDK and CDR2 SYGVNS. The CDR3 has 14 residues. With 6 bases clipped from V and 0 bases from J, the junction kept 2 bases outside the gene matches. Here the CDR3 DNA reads TGTGCCAGCAGCGGACAGGCCTCTGGAAACACCATATATTTT. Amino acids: CASSGQASGNTIYF.

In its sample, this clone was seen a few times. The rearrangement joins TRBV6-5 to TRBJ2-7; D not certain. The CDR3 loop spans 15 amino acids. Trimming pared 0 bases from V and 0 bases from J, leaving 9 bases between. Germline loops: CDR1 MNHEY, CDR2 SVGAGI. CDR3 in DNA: TGTGCCAGCAGTTACTCGCCCTACGTCTCCTACGAGCAGTACTTC. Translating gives CASSYSPYVSYEQYF.

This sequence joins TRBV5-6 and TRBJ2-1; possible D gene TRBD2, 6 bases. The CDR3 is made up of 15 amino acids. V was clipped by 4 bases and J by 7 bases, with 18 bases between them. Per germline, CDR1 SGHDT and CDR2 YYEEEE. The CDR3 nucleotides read TGTGCCAGCAGCCCAGGACTATCCTTAAGGAATGAGCAGTTCTTC. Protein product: CASSPGLSLRNEQFF.

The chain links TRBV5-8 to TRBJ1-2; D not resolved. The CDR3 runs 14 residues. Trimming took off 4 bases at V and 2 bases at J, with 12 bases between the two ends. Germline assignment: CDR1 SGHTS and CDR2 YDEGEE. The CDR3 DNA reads TGTGCCAGCAGCCCGGTCTGGTCCAACTATGGCTACACCTTC. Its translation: CASSPVWSNYGYTF. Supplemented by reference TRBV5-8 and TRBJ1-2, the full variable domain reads EAGVTQSPTHLIKTRGQQATLRCSPISGHTSVYWYQQALGLGLQFLLWYDEGEERNRGNFPPRFSGRQFPNYSSELNVNALELEDSALYLCASSPVWSNYGYTFGSGTRLTVV.

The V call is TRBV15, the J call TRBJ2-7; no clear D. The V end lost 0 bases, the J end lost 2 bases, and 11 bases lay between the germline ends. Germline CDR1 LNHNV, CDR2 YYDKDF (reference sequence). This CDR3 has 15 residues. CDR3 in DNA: TGTGCCACCAGCAGAGAGGGCACCCCAACCTACGAGCAGTACTTC. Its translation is CATSREGTPTYEQYF.

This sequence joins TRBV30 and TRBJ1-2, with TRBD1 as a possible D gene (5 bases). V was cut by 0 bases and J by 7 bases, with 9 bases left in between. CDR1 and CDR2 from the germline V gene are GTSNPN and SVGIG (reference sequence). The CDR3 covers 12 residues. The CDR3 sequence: CAWSVGGGGYTF. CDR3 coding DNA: TGTGCCTGGAGTGTCGGGGGTGGTGGCTACACCTTC.